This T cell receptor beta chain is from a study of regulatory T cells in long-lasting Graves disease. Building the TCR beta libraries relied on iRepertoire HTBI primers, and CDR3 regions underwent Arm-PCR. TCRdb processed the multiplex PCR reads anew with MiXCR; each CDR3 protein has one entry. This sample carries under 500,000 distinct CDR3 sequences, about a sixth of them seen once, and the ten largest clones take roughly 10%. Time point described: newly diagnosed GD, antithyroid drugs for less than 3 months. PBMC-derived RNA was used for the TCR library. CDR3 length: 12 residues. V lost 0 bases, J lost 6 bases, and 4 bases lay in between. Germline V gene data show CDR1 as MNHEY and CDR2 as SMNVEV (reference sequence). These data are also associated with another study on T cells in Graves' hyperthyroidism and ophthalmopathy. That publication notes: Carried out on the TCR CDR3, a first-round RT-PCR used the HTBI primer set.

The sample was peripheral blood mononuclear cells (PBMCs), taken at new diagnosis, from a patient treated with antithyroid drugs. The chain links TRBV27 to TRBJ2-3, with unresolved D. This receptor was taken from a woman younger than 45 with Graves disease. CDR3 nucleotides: TGTGCCAGCAGTTTATCAGAGGATACGCAGTATTTT. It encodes CASSLSEDTQYF.